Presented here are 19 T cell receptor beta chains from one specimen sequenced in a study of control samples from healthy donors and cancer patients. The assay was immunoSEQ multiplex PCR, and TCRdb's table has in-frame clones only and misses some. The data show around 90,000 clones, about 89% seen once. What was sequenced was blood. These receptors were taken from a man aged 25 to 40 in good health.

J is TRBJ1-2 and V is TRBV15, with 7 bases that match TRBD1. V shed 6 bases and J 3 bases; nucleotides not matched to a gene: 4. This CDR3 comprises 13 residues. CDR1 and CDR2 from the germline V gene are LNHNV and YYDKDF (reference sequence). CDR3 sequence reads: CATRTGYDYGYTF. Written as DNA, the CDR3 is TGTGCCACCAGGACAGGGTATGACTATGGCTACACCTTC.

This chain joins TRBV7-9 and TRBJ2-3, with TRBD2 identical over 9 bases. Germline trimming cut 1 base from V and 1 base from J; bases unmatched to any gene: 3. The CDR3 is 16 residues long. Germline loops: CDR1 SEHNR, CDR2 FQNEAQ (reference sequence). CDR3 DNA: TGTGCCAGCAGCTTAGAGCGGGGGGTAGGCACAGATACGCAGTATTTT. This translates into CASSLERGVGTDTQYF.

CDR3 sequence: CASRAVRAGYEQYF. The DNA of the CDR3 is TGTGCCAGCAGGGCCGTGAGGGCCGGCTACGAGCAGTACTTC. V is TRBV2 and J is TRBJ2-7, with a weak D call TRBD2 (5 bases). From germline, CDR1 is SNHLY and CDR2 FYNNEI. V shed 6 bases and J shed 3 bases, with 15 bases lying between them. The CDR3 runs 14 residues.

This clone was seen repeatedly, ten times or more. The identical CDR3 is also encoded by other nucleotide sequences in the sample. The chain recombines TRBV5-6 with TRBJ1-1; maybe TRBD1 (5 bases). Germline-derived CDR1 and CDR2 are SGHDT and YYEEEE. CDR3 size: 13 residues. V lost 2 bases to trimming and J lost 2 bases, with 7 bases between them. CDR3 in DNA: TGTGCCAGCAGCTTAGGGGCCAACACTGAAGCTTTCTTT. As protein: CASSLGANTEAFF.

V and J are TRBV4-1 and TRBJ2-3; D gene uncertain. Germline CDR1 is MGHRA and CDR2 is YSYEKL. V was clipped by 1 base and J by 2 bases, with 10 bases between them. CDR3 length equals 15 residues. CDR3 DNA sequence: TGCGCCAGCAGCCAAGGGGCTGGGTACACAGATACGCAGTATTTT. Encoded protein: CASSQGAGYTDTQYF.

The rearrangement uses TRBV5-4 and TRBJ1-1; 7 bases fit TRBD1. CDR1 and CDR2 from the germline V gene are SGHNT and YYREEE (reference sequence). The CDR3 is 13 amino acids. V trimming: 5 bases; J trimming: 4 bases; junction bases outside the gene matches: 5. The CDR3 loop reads CASREGAGTEAFF. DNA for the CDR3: TGTGCCAGCAGGGAGGGGGCGGGCACTGAAGCTTTCTTT. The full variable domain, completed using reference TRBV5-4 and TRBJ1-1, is ETGVTQSPTHLIKTRGQQVTLRCSSQSGHNTVSWYQQALGQGPQFIFQYYREEENGRGNFPPRFSGLQFPNYSSELNVNALELDDSALYLCASREGAGTEAFFGQGTRLTVV.

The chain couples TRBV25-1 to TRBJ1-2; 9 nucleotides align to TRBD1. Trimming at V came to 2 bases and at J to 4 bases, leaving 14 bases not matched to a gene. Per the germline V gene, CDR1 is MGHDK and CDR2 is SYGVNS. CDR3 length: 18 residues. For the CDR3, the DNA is TGTGCCAGCAGTGAACCAGGGACAGGGAGTTTTTCGGGCTATGGCTACACCTTC. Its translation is CASSEPGTGSFSGYGYTF.

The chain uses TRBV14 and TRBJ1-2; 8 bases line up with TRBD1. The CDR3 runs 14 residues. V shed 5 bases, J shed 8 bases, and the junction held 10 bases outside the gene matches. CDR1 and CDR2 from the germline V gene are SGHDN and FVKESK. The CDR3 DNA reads TGTGCCAGCAGCGGGTGGACAGGGATGGACGGCTACACCTTC. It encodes CASSGWTGMDGYTF.

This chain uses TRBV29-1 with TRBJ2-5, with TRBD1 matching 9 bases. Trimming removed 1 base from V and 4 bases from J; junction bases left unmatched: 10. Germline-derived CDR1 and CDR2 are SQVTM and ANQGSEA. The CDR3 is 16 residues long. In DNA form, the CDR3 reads TGCAGCGTTGAAGGGACAGGGGCGGGGGCGGGAGAGACCCAGTACTTC. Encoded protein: CSVEGTGAGAGETQYF.

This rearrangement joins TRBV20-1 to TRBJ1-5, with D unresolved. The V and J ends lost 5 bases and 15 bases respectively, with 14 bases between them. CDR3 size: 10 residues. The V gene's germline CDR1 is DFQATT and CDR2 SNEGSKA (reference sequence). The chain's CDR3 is CSAFILQPHF. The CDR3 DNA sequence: TGCAGTGCTTTTATTCTCCAACCGCATTTT.

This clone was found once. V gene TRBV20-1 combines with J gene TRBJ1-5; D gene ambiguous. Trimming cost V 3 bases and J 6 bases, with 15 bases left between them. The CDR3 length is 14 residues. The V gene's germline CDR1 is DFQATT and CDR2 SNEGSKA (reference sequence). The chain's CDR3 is CSASGYGYGQPQHF. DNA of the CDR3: TGCAGTGCTAGTGGGTATGGTTATGGTCAGCCCCAGCATTTT.

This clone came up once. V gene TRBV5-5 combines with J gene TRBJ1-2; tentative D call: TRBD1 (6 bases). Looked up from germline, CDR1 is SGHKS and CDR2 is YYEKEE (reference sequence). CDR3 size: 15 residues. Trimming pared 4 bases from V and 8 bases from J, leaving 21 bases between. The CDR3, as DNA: TGTGCCAGCAGCCCCCCTACAGGGATCGCGGCAGGCTACACCTTC. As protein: CASSPPTGIAAGYTF.

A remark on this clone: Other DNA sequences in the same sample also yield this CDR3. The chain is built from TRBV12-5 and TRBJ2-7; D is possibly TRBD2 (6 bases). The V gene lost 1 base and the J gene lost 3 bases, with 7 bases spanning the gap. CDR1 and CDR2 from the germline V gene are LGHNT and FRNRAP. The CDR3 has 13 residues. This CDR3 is CASGLGGVYEQYF. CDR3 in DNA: TGTGCTAGTGGTTTGGGGGGGGTCTACGAGCAGTACTTC.

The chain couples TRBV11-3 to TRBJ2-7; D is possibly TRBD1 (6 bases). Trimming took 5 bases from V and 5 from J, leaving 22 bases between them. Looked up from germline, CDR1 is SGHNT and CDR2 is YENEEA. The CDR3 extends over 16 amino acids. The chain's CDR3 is CASSALDRSMVHEQYV. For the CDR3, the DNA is TGTGCCAGCAGCGCCCTGGACAGATCAATGGTTCACGAGCAGTACGTC.

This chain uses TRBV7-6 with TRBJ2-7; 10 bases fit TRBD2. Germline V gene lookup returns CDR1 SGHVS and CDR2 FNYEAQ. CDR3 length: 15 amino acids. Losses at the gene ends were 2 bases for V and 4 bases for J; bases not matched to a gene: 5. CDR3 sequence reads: CASSLTSGDVYEQYV. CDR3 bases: TGTGCCAGCAGCTTAACTAGCGGGGACGTTTACGAGCAGTACGTC.

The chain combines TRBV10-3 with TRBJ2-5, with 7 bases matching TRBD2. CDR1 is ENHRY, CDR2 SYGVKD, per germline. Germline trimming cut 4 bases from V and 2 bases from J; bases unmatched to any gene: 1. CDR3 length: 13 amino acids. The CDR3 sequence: CAISGGGQETQYF. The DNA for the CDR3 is TGTGCCATCAGTGGGGGGGGGCAAGAGACCCAGTACTTC.

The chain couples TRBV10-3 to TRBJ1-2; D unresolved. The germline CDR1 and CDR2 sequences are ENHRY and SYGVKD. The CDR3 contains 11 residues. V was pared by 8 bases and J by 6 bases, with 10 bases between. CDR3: CAISTRDGYTF. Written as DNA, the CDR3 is TGTGCCATCTCGACAAGGGATGGCTACACCTTC.

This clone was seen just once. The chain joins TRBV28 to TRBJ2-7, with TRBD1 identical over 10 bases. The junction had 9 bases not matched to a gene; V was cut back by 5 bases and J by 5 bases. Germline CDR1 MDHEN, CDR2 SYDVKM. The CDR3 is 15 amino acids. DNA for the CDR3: TGTGCCAGCAGTCCCCCGGGACAGGGGTTCCACGAGCAGTACTTC. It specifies CASSPPGQGFHEQYF.

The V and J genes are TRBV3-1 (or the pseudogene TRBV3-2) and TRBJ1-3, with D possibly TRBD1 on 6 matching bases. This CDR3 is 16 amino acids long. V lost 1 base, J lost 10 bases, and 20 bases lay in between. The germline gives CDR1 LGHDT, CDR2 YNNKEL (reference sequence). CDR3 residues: CASSQGLGAGEDTIYF. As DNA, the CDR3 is TGTGCCAGCAGCCAAGGACTTGGGGCAGGGGAGGATACCATATATTTT.